The following is a TCR beta chain sequence with its context. The CDR3 totals 14 residues. Germline CDR1 reads SGHRS; CDR2 reads YFSETQ. With 4 bases removed from V and 3 bases from J, the gap between germline ends came to 13 bases. This specimen belongs to a study of blood T cell repertoires in COVID-19. Clones were read by immunoSEQ multiplex PCR, and TCRdb kept only the in-frame ones, dropping some. The sample includes 15,000 to 16,000 clones, 70% to 90% of them seen just once. This chain uses TRBV5-1 with TRBJ2-5; tentative D call: TRBD1 (7 bases). The material sequenced was peripheral blood. This TCR was recovered from a man between 65 and 80 years old in a cohort sampled during active COVID-19. CDR3 amino acids: CASSPGDSEETQYF. DNA for the CDR3: TGCGCCAGCAGCCCGGGGGACAGCGAAGAGACCCAGTACTTC.